The T cell receptor (beta chain) described here comes from a study of siplizumab effects on memory and regulatory T cells. Profiled with immunoSEQ multiplex PCR; TCRdb holds only in-frame clones, not every one. This table holds approximately 110,000 clones, about 93% found once. Sample: CD4+ T cells sorted from blood. The receptor was derived from a human donor in good health.

CDR3 amino acids: CASSQEGGLNTEAFF. The DNA for the CDR3 is TGTGCCAGCAGCCAAGAGGGGGGGCTGAACACTGAAGCTTTCTTT. The chain links TRBV4-2 to TRBJ1-1, with D perhaps matching TRBD1 (6 bases). Trimming cost V 0 bases and J 0 bases, with 8 bases left between them. The germline gives CDR1 LGHNA, CDR2 YNFKEQ. The CDR3 is 15 residues long.